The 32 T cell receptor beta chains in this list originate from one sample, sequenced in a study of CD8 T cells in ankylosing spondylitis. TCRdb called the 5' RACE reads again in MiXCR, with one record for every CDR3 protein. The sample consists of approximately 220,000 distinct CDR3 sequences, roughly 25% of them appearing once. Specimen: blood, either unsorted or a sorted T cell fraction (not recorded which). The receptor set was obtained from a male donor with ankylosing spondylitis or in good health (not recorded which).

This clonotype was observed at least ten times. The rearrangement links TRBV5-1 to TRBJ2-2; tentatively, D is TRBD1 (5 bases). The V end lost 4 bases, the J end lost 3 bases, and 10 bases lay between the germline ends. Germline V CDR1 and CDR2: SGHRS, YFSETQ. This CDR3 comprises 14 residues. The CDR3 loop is CASSGGHDTGELFF. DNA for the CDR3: TGCGCCAGCAGCGGCGGACACGACACCGGGGAGCTGTTTTTT.

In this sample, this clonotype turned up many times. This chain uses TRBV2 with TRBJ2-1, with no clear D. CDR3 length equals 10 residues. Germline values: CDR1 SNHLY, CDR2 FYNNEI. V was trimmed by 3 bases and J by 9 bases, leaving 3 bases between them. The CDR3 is CASSESEQFF. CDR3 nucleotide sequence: TGTGCCAGCAGTGAGAGTGAGCAGTTCTTC.

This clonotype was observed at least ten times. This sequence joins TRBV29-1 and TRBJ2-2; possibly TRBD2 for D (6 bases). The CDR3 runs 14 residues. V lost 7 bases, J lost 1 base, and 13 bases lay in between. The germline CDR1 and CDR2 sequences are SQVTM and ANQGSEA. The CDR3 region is CSARVSGNTGELFF. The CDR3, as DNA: TGCAGCGCCCGGGTTAGCGGGAACACCGGGGAGCTGTTTTTT.

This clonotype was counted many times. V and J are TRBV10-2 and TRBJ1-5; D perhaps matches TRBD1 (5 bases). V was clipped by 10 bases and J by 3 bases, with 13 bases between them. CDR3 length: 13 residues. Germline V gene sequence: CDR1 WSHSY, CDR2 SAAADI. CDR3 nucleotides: TGCGCCACCATGACAGTTGCCAATCAGCCCCAGCATTTT. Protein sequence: CATMTVANQPQHF.

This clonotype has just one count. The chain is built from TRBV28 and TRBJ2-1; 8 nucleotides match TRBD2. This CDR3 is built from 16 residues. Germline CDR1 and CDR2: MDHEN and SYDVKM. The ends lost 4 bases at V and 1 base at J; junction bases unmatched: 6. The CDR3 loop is CASSSPGLGSYNEQFF. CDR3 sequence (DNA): TGTGCCAGCAGTTCCCCGGGACTAGGATCCTACAATGAGCAGTTCTTC.

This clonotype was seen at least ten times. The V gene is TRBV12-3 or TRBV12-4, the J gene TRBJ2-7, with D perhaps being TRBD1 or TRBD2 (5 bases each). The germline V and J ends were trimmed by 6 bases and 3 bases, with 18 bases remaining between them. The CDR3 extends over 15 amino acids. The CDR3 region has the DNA TGTGCCAGCAGAAGGGACCTTCGAGGGGACTACGAGCAGTACTTC. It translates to CASRRDLRGDYEQYF.

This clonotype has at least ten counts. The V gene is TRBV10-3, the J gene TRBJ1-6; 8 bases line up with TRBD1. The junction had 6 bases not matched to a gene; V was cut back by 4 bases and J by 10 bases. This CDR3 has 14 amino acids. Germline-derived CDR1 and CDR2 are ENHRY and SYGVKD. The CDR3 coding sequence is TGTGCCATCAGTGGGACAGGGACAGGATCACCCCTCCACTTT. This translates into CAISGTGTGSPLHF.

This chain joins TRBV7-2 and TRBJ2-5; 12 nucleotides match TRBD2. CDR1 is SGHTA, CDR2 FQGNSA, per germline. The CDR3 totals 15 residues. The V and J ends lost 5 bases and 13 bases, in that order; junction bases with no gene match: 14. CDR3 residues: CASSADGLAGGPRYF. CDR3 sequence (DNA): TGTGCCAGCAGCGCAGATGGCCTAGCGGGAGGGCCACGGTACTTC. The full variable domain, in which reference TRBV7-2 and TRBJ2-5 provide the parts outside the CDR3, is GAGVSQSPSNKVTEKGKDVELRCDPISGHTALYWYRQSLGQGLEFLIYFQGNSAPDKSGLPSDRFSAERTGGSVSTLTIQRTQQEDSAVYLCASSADGLAGGPRYFGPGTRLLVL.

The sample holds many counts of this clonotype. The CDR3 region is CAIRETSGGNNEQFF. As DNA, the CDR3 is TGTGCCATCAGGGAAACTAGCGGGGGAAACAATGAGCAGTTCTTC. This sequence joins TRBV10-3 and TRBJ2-1; TRBD2 agrees at 11 bases. The CDR3 is 15 amino acids. Germline V CDR1 and CDR2: ENHRY, SYGVKD. V shed 6 bases and J 5 bases; nucleotides not matched to a gene: 6.

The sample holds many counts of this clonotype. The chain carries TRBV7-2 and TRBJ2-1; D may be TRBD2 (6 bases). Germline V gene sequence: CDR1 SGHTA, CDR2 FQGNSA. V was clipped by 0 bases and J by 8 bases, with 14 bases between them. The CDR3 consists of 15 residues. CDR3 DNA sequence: TGTGCCAGCAGCTTAGCGGGAGGACCCCTCGATGAGCAGTTCTTC. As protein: CASSLAGGPLDEQFF.

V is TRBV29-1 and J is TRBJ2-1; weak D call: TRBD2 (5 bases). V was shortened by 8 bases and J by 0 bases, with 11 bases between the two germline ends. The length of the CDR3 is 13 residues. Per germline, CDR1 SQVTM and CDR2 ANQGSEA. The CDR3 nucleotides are TGCAGCTCTCGGGATAGCTCCTACAATGAGCAGTTCTTC. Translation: CSSRDSSYNEQFF.

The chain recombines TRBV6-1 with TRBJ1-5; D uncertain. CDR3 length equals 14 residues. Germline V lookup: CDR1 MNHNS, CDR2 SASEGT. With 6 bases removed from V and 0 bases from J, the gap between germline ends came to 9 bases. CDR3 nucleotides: TGTGCCAGCAGAGGAGGCAATAGCAATCAGCCCCAGCATTTT. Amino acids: CASRGGNSNQPQHF.

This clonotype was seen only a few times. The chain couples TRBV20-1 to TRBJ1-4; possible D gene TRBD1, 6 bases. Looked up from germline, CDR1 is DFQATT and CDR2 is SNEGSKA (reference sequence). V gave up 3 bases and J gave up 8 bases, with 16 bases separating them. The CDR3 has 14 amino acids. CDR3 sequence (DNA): TGCAGTGCTAGCCTGACAGGAGGGGAAGAAAAACTGTTTTTT. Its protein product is CSASLTGGEEKLFF.

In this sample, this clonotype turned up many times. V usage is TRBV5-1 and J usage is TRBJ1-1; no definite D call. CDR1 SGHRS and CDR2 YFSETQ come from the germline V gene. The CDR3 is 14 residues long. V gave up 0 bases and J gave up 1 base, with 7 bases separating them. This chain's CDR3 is CASSLATANTEAFF. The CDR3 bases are TGCGCCAGCAGCTTGGCTACGGCGAACACTGAAGCTTTCTTT. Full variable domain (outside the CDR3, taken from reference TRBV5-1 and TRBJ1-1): KAGVTQTPRYLIKTRGQQVTLSCSPISGHRSVSWYQQTPGQGLQFLFEYFSETQRNKGNFPGRFSGRQFSNSRSEMNVSTLELGDSALYLCASSLATANTEAFFGQGTRLTVV.

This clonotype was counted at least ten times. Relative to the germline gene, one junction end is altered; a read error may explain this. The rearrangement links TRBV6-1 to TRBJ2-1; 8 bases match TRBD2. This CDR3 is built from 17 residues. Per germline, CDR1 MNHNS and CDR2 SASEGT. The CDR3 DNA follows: TGTGCCAGCAGGGAAGCGGGAGTTTTGTTTCAATCCAATGAGCAGTTCTTC. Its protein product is CASREAGVLFQSNEQFF.

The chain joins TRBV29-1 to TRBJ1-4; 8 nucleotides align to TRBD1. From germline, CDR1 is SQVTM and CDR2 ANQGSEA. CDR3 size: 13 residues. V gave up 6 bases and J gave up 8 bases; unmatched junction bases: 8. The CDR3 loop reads CSVETGEREKLFF. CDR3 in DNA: TGCAGCGTGGAGACAGGGGAGCGCGAAAAACTGTTTTTT.

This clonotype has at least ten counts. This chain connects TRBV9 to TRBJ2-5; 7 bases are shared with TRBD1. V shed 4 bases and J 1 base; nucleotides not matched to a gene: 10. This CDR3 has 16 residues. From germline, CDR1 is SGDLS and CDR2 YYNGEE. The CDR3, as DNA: TGTGCCAGCAGCCCATCCGGGACAGCCGCCCAAGAGACCCAGTACTTC. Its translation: CASSPSGTAAQETQYF.

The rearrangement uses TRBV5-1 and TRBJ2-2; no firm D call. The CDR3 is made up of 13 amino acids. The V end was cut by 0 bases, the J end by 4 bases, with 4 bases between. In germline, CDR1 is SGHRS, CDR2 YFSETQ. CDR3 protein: CASSLDPTGELFF. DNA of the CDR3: TGCGCCAGCAGCTTGGACCCCACCGGGGAGCTGTTTTTT.

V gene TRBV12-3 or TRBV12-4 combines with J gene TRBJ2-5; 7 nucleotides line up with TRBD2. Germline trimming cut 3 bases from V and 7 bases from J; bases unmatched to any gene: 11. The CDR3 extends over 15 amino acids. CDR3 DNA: TGTGCCAGCAGTTTGACCGGGACTAAATACGGGACCCAGTACTTC. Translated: CASSLTGTKYGTQYF.

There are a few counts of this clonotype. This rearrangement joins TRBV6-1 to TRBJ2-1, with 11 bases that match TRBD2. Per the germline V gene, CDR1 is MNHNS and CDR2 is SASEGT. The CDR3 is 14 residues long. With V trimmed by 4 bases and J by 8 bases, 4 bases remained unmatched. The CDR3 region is CASSVAGGPDEQFF. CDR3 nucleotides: TGTGCCAGCAGTGTAGCGGGAGGGCCCGATGAGCAGTTCTTC.

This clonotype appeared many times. The CDR3 DNA sequence: TGCAGTGCTAGTCCGGGAGCGCGGGAGACCCAGTACTTC. It specifies CSASPGARETQYF. This chain links TRBV20-1 with TRBJ2-5; D is perhaps TRBD2 (6 bases). The CDR3 spans 13 residues. V was trimmed by 3 bases and J by 5 bases, leaving 13 bases between them. Germline values: CDR1 DFQATT, CDR2 SNEGSKA (reference sequence).

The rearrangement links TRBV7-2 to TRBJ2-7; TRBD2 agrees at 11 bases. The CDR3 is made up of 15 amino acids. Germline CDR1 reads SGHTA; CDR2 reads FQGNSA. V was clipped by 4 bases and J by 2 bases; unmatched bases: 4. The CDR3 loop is CASSSLAGGTYEQYF. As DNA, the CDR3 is TGTGCCAGCAGCTCCCTAGCGGGAGGTACCTACGAGCAGTACTTC. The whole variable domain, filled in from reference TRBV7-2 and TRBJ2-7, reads GAGVSQSPSNKVTEKGKDVELRCDPISGHTALYWYRQSLGQGLEFLIYFQGNSAPDKSGLPSDRFSAERTGGSVSTLTIQRTQQEDSAVYLCASSSLAGGTYEQYFGPGTRLTVT.

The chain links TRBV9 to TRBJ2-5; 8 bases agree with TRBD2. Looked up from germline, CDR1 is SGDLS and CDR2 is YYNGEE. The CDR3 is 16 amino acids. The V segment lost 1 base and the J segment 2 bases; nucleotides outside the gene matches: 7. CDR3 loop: CASSVFSGTGQETQYF. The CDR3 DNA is TGTGCCAGCAGCGTATTTAGCGGGACGGGTCAAGAGACCCAGTACTTC.

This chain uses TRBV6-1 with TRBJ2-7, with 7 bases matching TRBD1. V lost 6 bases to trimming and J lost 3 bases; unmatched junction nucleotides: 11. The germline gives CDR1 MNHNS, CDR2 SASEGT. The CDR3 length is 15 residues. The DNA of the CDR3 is TGTGCCAGCAGCGAGCTACGGGACAGTATCTACGAGCAGTACTTC. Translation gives CASSELRDSIYEQYF.

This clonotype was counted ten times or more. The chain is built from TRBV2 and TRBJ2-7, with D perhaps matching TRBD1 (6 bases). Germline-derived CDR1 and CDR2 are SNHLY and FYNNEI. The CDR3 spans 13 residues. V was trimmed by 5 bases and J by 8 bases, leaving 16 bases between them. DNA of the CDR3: TGTGCCAGCAGTTTAACAGGGAGTGAGAAGCAGTACTTC. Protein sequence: CASSLTGSEKQYF. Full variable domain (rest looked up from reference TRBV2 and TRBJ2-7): EPEVTQTPSHQVTQMGQEVILRCVPISNHLYFYWYRQILGQKVEFLVSFYNNEISEKSEIFDDQFSVERPDGSNFTLKIRSTKLEDSAMYFCASSLTGSEKQYFGPGTRLTVT.

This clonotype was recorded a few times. The CDR3 nucleotides are TGCAGTGCTACGCCCAAAGTTGGGGAGCAGTTCTTC. Its protein is CSATPKVGEQFF. J is TRBJ2-1 and V is TRBV20-1, with no clear D. The germline V and J ends were trimmed by 4 bases and 10 bases, with 14 bases remaining between them. The germline CDR1 and CDR2 sequences are DFQATT and SNEGSKA (reference sequence). CDR3 length equals 12 residues.

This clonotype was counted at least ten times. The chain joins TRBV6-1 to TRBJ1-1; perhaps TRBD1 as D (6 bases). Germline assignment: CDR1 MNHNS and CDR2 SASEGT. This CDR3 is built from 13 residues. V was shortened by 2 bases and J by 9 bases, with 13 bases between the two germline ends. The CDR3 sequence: CASSETQGTKAFF. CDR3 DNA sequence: TGTGCCAGCAGTGAAACACAGGGTACGAAAGCTTTCTTT.

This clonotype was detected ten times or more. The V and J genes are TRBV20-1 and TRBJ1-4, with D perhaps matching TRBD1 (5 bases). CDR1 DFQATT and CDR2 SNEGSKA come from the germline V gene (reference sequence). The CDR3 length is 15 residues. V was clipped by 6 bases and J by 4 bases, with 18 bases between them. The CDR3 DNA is TGCAGTGCAACCGATGCCGGGACGGATAATGAAAAACTGTTTTTT. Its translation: CSATDAGTDNEKLFF.

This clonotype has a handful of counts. CDR3 protein: CSARGVGDTQYF. As DNA, the CDR3 is TGCAGTGCTAGAGGAGTGGGGGATACGCAGTATTTT. The chain uses TRBV20-1 and TRBJ2-3; D is uncertain. This CDR3 is 12 amino acids long. Germline V lookup: CDR1 DFQATT, CDR2 SNEGSKA (reference sequence). V shed 1 base and J shed 6 bases, with 8 bases lying between them.

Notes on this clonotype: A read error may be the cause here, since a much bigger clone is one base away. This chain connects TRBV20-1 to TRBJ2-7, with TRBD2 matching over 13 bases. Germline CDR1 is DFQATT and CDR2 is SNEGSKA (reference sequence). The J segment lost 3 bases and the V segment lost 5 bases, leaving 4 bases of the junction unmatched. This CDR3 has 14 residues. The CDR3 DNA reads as TGCAGTGCTGGAGGGACTAGCGGGATCTACGAGCAGTACTTC. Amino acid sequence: CSAGGTSGIYEQYF.

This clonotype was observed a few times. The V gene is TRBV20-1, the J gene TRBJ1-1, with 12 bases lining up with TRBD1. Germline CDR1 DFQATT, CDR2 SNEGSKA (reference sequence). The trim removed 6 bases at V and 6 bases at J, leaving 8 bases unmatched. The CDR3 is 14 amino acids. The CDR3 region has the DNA TGCAGTGCAAACGAGGGGACAGGGGGCTCTGAAGCTTTCTTT. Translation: CSANEGTGGSEAFF.

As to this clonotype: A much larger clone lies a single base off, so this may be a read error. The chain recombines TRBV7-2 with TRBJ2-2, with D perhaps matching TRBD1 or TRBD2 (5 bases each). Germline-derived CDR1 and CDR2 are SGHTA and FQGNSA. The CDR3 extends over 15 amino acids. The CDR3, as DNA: TGTGCCAGCAGCCCCCCGGGACGGTACACCGGGGTGCTGTTTTTT. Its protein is CASSPPGRYTGVLFF.